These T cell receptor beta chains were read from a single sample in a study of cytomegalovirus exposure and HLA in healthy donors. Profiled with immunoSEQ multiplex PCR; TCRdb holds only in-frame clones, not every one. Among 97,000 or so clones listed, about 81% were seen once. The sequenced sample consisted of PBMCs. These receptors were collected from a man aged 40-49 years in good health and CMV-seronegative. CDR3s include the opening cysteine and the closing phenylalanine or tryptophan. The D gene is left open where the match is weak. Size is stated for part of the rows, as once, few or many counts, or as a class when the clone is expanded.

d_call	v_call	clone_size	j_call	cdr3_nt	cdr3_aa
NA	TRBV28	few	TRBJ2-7	TGTGCCAGCAGTTCTATTTACGAGCAGTACTTC	CASSSIYEQYF
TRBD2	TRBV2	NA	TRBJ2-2	TGTGCCAGCTCCGGGATGGATAGCGGGCCGAACACCGGGGAGCTGTTTTTT	CASSGMDSGPNTGELFF
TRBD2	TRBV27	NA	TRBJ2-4	TGTGCCAGCATAAGCGGGGGGCCGGGAAACATTCAGTACTTC	CASISGGPGNIQYF
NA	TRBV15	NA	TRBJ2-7	TGTGCCACCAGCAGAGACCAGTCTTACGAGCAGTACTTC	CATSRDQSYEQYF
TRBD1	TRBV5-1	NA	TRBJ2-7	TGCGCCAGCAGCTGGTGGGGGACAGGGTCCTACGAGCAGTACTTC	CASSWWGTGSYEQYF
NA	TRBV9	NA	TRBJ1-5	TGTGCCAGCAGCGTAGAGCCCGGGAATCAGCCCCAGCATTTT	CASSVEPGNQPQHF
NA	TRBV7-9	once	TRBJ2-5	TGTGCCAGCAGCTTAAGGGGACAAGAGACCCAGTACTTC	CASSLRGQETQYF
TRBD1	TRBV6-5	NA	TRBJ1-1	TGTGCCAGCATCAGGGATGGACAGGCCCCCGGGGGAGCTTTCTTT	CASIRDGQAPGGAFF
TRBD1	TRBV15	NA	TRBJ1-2	TGTGCCACCAGCAGAGGGGATGGGACAGGGGTAGGGTATGGCTACACCTTC	CATSRGDGTGVGYGYTF
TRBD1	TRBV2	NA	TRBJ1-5	TGTGCCAGCAGTGAAGCGTCAAGACAGGGGCATCAGCCCCAGCATTTT	CASSEASRQGHQPQHF
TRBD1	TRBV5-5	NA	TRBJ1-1	TGTGCCAGCAGCTACCTACAACAGGGGGCGAACACTGAAGCTTTCTTT	CASSYLQQGANTEAFF
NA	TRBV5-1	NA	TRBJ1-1	TGCGCCAGCAGTCTCCTTTCGATCGGGATTTCCTTGAACACTGAAGCTTTCTTT	CASSLLSIGISLNTEAFF
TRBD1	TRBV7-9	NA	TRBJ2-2	TGTTCCAGCAGCTTCCAGGGGGATGTGGACACCGGGGAGCTGTTTTTT	CSSSFQGDVDTGELFF
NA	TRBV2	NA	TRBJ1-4	TGTGCCAGCGAAGGGGCTTCCGTGTATGAAAAACTGTTTTTT	CASEGASVYEKLFF
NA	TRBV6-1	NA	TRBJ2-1	TGTGCCAGCAGTGAAGCGCTTCGCTTCAGTTTCTTC	CASSEALRFSFF